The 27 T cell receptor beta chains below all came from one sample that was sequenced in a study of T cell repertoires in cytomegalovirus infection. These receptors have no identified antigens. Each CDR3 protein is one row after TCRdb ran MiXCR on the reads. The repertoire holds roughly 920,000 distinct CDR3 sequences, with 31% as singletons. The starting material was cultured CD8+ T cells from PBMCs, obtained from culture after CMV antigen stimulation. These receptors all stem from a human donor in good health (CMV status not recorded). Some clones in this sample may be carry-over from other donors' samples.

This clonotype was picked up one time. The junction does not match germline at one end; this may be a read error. Here the CDR3 reads CASRAGQGNADMQYF. The CDR3 region has the DNA TGTGCCAGCAGGGCCGGACAGGGGAATGCAGATATGCAGTATTTT. The chain is built from TRBV6-1 and TRBJ2-3; 9 bases map to TRBD1. The CDR3 is 15 amino acids. From germline, CDR1 is MNHNS and CDR2 SASEGT.

CDR3 nucleotide sequence: TGTGCCATCATCGGGTCCCGCGGCTACACCTTC. This translates into CAIIGSRGYTF. V gene TRBV10-3 combines with J gene TRBJ1-2; no firm D call. The germline V gene has CDR1 ENHRY and CDR2 SYGVKD. Trimming shortened V by 7 bases and J by 8 bases, and 11 bases separated the two germline ends. The CDR3 covers 11 residues.

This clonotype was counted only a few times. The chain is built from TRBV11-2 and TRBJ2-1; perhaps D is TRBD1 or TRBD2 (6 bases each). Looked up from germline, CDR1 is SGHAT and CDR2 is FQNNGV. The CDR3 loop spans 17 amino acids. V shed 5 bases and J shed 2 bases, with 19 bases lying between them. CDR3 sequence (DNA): TGTGCCAGCAGCACGGTAGAGGAGGGGGGAGCCTACAATGAGCAGTTCTTC. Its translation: CASSTVEEGGAYNEQFF.

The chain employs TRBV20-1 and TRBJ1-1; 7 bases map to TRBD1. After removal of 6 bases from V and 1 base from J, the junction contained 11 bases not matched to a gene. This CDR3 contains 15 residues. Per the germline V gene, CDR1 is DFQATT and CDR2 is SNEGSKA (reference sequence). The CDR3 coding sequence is TGCAGTGCCCAGACCCGGGACAGAGAGAACACTGAAGCTTTCTTT. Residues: CSAQTRDRENTEAFF.

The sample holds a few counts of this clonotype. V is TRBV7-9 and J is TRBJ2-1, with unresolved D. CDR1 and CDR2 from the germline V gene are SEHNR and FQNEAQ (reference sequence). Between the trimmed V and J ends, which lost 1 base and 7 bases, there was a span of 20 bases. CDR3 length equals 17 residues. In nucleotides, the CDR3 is TGTGCCAGCAGCTTAGGCGGCAGGCCCAGCGAGAGGAATGAGCAGTTCTTC. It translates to CASSLGGRPSERNEQFF.

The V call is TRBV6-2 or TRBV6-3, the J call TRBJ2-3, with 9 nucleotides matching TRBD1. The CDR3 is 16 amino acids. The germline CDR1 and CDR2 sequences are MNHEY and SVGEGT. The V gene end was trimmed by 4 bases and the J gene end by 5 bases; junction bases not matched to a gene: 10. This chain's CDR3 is CASSSDTGTGRDTQYF. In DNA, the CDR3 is TGTGCCAGCAGTTCAGATACCGGGACAGGGAGAGATACGCAGTATTTT.

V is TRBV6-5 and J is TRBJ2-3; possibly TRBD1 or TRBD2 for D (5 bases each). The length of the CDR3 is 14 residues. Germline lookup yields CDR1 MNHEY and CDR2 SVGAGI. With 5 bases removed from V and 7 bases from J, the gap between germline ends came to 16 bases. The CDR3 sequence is CASSARLGVNTQYF. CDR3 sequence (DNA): TGTGCCAGCAGTGCCCGGCTGGGGGTGAATACGCAGTATTTT.

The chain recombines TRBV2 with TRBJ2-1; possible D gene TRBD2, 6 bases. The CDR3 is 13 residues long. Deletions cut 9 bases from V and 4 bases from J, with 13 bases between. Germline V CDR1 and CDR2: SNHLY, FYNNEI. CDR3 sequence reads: CASTRAGYNEQFF. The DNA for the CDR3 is TGTGCCAGTACCAGAGCGGGTTACAATGAGCAGTTCTTC.

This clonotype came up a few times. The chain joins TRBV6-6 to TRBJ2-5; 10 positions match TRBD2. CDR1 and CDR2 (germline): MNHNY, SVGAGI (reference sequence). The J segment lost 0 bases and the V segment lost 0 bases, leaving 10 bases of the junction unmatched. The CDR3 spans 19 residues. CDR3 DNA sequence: TGTGCCAGCAGTTACTCGATTCTCCCTAGCGGGGGAAACCAAGAGACCCAGTACTTC. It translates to CASSYSILPSGGNQETQYF.

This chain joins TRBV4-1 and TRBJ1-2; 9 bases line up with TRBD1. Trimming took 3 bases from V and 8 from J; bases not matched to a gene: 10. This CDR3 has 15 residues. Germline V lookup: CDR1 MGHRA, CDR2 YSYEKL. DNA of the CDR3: TGCGCCAGCAGCCACGAACAGGGGGCAGTTCGGGGCTACACCTTC. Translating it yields CASSHEQGAVRGYTF.

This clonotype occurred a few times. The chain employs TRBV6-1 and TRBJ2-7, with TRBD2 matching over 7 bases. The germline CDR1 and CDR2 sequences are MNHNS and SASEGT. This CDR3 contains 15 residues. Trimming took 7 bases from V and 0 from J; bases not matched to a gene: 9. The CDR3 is CASTSPGGGSYEQYF. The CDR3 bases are TGTGCCAGCACCTCACCAGGCGGGGGCTCCTACGAGCAGTACTTC.

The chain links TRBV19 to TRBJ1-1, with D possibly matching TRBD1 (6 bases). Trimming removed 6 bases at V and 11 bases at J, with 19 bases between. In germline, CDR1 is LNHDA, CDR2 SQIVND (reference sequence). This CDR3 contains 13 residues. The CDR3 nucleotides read TGTGCCAGTAGCCCCTCCTGGGGGCTGGGGGCTTTCTTT. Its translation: CASSPSWGLGAFF.

CDR3 coding DNA: TGTGCCAGCAGTTTCGGGGAACTCCTCGAGACCCAGTACTTC. Translated, it gives CASSFGELLETQYF. The chain has TRBV12-3 or TRBV12-4 and TRBJ2-5, with D perhaps matching TRBD2 (5 bases). CDR3 length equals 14 residues. V was shortened by 3 bases and J by 5 bases, with 13 bases between the two germline ends.

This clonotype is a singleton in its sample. The CDR3 sequence: CASSYTSENTGELFF. In nucleotides, the CDR3 is TGTGCCAGCAGTTACACCTCGGAGAACACCGGGGAGCTGTTTTTT. The chain joins TRBV6-5 to TRBJ2-2; D is ambiguous. The CDR3 is 15 residues long. Trimming took off 2 bases at V and 1 base at J, with 8 bases between the two ends. Germline V gives CDR1 MNHEY, CDR2 SVGAGI.

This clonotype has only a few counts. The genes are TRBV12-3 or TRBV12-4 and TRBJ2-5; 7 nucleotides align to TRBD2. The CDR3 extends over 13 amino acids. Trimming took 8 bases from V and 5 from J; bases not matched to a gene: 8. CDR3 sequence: CASRTRGVETQYF. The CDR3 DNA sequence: TGTGCCAGCCGGACCCGGGGGGTTGAGACCCAGTACTTC.

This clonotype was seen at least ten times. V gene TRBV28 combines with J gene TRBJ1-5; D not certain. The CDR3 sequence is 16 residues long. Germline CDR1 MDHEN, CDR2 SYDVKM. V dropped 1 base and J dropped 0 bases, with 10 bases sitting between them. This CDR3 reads CASSLSRARSNQPQHF. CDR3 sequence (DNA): TGTGCCAGCAGTTTATCGAGGGCGCGTAGCAATCAGCCCCAGCATTTT.

Here the CDR3 reads CASSLGQPILYEQYF. The CDR3 DNA sequence: TGCGCCAGCAGCCTAGGACAGCCGATTTTATACGAGCAGTACTTC. The chain employs TRBV5-1 and TRBJ2-7; D perhaps matches TRBD1 (6 bases). CDR3 length: 15 amino acids. Trimming pared 4 bases from V and 4 bases from J, leaving 18 bases between. Per the germline V gene, CDR1 is SGHRS and CDR2 is YFSETQ.

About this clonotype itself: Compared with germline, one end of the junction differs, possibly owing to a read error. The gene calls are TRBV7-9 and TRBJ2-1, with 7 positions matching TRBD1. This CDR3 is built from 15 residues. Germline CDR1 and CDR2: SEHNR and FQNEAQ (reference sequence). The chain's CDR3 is CVSRHGQDFYNEQFF. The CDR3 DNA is TGTGTCAGCAGACACGGACAGGACTTCTACAATGAGCAGTTCTTC.

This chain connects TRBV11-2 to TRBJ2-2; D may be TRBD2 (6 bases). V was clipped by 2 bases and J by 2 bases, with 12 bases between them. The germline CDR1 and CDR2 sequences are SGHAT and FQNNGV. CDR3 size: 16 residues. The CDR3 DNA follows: TGTGCCAGCAGCTTATGGCGGCGGGAAAACACCGGGGAGCTGTTTTTT. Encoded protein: CASSLWRRENTGELFF.

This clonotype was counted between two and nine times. This chain's CDR3 is CASSFSRANEQFF. The CDR3 bases are TGTGCCAGCAGTTTCTCCAGGGCCAATGAGCAGTTCTTC. The chain employs TRBV28 and TRBJ2-1; maybe TRBD1 (5 bases). Trimming pared 3 bases from V and 6 bases from J, leaving 9 bases between. From germline, CDR1 is MDHEN and CDR2 SYDVKM. This CDR3 has 13 amino acids.

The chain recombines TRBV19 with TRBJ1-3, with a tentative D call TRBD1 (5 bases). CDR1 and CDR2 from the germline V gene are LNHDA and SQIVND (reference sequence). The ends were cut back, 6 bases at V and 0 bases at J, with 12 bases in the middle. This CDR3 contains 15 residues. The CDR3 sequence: CASRRDGSSGNTIYF. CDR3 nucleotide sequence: TGTGCCAGTAGGCGGGACGGGAGCTCTGGAAACACCATATATTTT.

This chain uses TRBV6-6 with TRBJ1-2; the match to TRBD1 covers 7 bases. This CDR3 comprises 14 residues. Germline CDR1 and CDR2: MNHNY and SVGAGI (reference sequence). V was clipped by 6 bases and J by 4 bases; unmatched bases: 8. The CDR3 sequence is CASSSGQRIYGYTF. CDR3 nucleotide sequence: TGTGCCAGCAGCTCGGGACAGCGTATCTATGGCTACACCTTC.

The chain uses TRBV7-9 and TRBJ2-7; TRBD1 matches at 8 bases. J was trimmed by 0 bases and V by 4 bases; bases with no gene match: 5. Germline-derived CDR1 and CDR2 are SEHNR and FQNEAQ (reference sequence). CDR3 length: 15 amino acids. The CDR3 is CASSWTGKSSYEQYF. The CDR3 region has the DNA TGTGCCAGCAGCTGGACAGGGAAGAGCTCCTACGAGCAGTACTTC.

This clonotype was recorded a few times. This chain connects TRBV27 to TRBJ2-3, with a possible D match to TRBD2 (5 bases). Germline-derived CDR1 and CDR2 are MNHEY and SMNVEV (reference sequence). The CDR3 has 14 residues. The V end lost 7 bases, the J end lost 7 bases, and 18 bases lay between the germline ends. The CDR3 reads CASNDGGVVYTQYF. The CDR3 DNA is TGTGCCAGCAACGACGGAGGAGTCGTCTATACGCAGTATTTT.

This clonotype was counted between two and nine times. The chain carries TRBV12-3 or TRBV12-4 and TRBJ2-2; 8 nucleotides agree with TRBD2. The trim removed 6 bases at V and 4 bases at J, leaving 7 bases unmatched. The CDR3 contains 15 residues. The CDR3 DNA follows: TGTGCCAGCAGCCCGGGGGGGGGCGTCACCGGGGAGCTGTTTTTT. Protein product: CASSPGGGVTGELFF.

This chain's CDR3 is CASAGRDRVDNEQFF. CDR3 nucleotide sequence: TGTGCCAGCGCTGGCCGGGACAGGGTCGACAATGAGCAGTTCTTC. The chain has TRBV19 and TRBJ2-1; 9 bases are shared with TRBD1. This CDR3 has 15 residues. Germline CDR1 and CDR2: LNHDA and SQIVND (reference sequence). V lost 9 bases and J lost 5; bases outside the gene matches: 11.

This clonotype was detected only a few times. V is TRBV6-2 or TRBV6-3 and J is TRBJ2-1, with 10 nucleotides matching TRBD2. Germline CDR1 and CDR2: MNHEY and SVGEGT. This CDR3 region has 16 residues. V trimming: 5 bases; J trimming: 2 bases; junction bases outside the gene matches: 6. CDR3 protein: CASSGYSGGTYNEQFF. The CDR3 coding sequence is TGTGCCAGCAGTGGGTATAGCGGGGGGACCTACAATGAGCAGTTCTTC.